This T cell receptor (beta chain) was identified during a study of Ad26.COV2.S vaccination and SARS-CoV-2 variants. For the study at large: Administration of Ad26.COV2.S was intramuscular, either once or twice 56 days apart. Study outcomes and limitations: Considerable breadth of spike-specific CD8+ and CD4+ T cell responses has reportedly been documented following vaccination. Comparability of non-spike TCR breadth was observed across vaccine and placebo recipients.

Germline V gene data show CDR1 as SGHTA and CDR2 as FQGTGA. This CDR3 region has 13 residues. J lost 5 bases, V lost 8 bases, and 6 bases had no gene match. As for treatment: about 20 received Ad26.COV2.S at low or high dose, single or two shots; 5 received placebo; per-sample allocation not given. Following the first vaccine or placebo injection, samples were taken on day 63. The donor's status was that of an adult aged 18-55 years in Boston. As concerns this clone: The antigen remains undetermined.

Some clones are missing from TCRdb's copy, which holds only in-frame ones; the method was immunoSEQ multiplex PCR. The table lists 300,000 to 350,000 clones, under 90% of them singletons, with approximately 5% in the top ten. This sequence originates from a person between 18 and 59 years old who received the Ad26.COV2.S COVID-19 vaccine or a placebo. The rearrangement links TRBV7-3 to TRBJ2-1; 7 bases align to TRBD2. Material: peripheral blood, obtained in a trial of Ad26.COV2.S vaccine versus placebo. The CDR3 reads CASGLTSDNEQFF. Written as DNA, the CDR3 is TGTGCCAGCGGCCTTACTAGCGACAATGAGCAGTTCTTC.